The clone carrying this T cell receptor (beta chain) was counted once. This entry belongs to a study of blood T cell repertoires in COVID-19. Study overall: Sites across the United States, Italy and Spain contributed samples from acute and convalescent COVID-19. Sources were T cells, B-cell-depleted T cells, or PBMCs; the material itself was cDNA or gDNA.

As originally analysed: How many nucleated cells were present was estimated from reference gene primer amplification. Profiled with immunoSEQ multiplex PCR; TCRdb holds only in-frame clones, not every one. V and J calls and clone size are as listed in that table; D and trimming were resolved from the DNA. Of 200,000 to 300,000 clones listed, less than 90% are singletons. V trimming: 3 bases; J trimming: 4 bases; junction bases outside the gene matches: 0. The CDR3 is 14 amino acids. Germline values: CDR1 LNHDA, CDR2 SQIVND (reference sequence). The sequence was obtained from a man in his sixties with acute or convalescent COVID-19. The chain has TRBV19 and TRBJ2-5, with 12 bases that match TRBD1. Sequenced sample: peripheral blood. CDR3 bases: TGTGCCAGTAGTATGGGACAGGGGGCAGAGACCCAGTACTTC. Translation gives CASSMGQGAETQYF.